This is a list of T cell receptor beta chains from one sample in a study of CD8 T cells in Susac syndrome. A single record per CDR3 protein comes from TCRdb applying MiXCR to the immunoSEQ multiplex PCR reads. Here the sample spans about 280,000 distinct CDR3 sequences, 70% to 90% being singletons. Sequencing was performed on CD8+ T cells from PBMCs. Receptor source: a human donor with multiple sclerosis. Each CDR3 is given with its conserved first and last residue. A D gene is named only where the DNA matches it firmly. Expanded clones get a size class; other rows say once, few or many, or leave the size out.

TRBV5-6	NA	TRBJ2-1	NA	CASSVSSYEQFF	TGTGCCAGCAGCGTTTCTAGCTACGAGCAGTTCTTC
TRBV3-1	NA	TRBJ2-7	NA	CASSQVAGRTEGSYEQYF	TGTGCCAGCAGCCAAGTGGCCGGGAGAACAGAGGGATCCTACGAGCAGTACTTC
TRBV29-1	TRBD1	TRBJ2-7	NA	CSVVGQVIYEQYF	TGCAGCGTTGTCGGACAGGTGATTTACGAGCAGTACTTC
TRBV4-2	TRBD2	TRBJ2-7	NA	CASSQGGWREGDYEQYF	TGTGCCAGCAGCCAAGGGGGGTGGCGGGAGGGTGACTACGAGCAGTACTTC
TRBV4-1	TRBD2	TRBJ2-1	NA	CASRISGGYNEQFF	TGCGCCAGCAGGATAAGCGGGGGATACAATGAGCAGTTCTTC
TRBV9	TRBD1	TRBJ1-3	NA	CASSERGHLIGTIYF	TGTGCCAGCAGCGAGAGGGGGCATCTTATTGGCACCATATATTTT
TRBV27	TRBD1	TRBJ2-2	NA	CASTQGQGNKGELFF	TGTGCCAGCACCCAGGGACAGGGAAATAAGGGGGAGCTGTTTTTT
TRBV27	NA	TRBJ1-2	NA	CASRPGHPKDGYTF	TGTGCCAGCAGACCCGGACATCCAAAGGATGGCTACACCTTC
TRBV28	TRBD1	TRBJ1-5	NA	CASSLDRGSQPQHF	TGTGCCAGCAGTCTCGACAGGGGGTCTCAGCCCCAGCATTTT
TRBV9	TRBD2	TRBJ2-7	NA	CASSITSGRNEQYF	TGTGCCAGCAGCATCACTAGCGGGAGGAACGAGCAGTACTTC
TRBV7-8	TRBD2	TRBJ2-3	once	CASSPRRKVAGGTDTQYF	TGTGCCAGCAGCCCCCGGAGGAAGGTAGCGGGAGGGACAGATACGCAGTATTTT
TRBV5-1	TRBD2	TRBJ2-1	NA	CASSLGLAGAGYEQFF	TGCGCCAGCAGCTTGGGGCTAGCGGGAGCTGGGTATGAGCAGTTCTTC
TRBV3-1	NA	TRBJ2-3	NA	CASSQVRYRDTQYF	TGTGCCAGCAGCCAGGTGCGCTACCGGGATACGCAGTATTTT
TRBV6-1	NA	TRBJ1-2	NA	CASRTQEHDLGYGYTF	TGTGCCAGCAGGACACAGGAACATGATTTGGGATATGGCTACACCTTC
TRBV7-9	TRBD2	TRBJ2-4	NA	CASRGLRLAGESAKNIQYF	TGTGCCAGCAGGGGCCTCCGACTAGCGGGAGAGTCAGCCAAAAACATTCAGTACTTC
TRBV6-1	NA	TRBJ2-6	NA	CASTFTGYPSGANVLTF	TGTGCCAGCACCTTCACAGGGTATCCCTCTGGGGCCAACGTCCTGACTTTC
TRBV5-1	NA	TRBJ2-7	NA	CASSLRTSPEQYF	TGCGCCAGCAGCTTGAGGACATCCCCCGAGCAGTACTTC
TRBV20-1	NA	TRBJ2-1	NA	CSARNNEQFF	TGCAGTGCTAGGAACAATGAGCAGTTCTTC
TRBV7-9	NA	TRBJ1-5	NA	CASSFGGAYQPQHF	TGTGCCAGCAGCTTCGGGGGGGCGTATCAGCCCCAGCATTTT
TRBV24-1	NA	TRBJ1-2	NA	CATRDPGHGYTF	TGTGCCACCCGCGATCCGGGACATGGCTACACCTTC
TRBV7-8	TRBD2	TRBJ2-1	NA	CASSLVGLAGVNEQFF	TGTGCCAGCAGCTTAGTCGGTCTAGCGGGAGTGAATGAGCAGTTCTTC
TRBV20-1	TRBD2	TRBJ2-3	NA	CSARPEREPFTDTQYF	TGCAGTGCTAGGCCGGAGCGGGAGCCCTTCACAGATACGCAGTATTTT
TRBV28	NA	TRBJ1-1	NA	CASSFSLPGDTEAFF	TGTGCCAGCAGTTTCAGTCTCCCCGGGGACACTGAAGCTTTCTTT
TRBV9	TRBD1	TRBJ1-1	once	CASSVDQGGSTEAFF	TGTGCCAGCAGCGTAGATCAGGGGGGAAGCACTGAAGCTTTCTTT
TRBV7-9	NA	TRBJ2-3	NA	CASSLERILDTQYF	TGTGCCAGCAGCTTAGAGCGGATACTAGATACGCAGTATTTT
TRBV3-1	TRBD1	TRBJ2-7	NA	CASSPRQGPTYEQYF	TGTGCCAGCAGCCCTCGACAGGGCCCAACCTACGAGCAGTACTTC
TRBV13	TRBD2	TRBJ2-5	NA	CASSNRGSASGSRETQYF	TGTGCCAGCAGCAACCGCGGATCGGCTAGCGGGAGTCGGGAGACCCAGTACTTC
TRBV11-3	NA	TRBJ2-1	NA	CASSLRPGAHNEQFF	TGTGCCAGCAGCTTAAGACCCGGGGCCCACAATGAGCAGTTCTTC
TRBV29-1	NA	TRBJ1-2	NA	CSVEDSIGYGYTF	TGCAGCGTTGAAGACTCGATCGGTTATGGCTACACCTTC
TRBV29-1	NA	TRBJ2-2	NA	CSVDGNPGELFF	TGCAGCGTTGACGGGAACCCCGGGGAGCTGTTTTTT
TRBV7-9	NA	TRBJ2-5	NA	CASSQLKETQYF	TGTGCCAGCAGCCAACTGAAAGAGACCCAGTACTTC
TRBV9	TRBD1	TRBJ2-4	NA	CASRGQGLENIQYF	TGTGCCAGCAGGGGACAGGGGTTGGAAAACATTCAGTACTTC
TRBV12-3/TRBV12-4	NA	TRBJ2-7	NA	CASSYLEQSYEQYF	TGTGCCAGCAGTTACTTGGAACAGAGCTACGAGCAGTACTTC
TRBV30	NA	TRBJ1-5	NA	CAWSGQRGIVNQPQHF	TGTGCCTGGAGTGGTCAAAGGGGGATCGTGAATCAGCCCCAGCATTTT
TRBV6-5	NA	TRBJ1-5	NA	CASSYSILWGHSNQPQHF	TGTGCCAGCAGTTACTCGATATTGTGGGGACATAGCAATCAGCCCCAGCATTTT
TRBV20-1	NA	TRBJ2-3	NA	CSATLWASRTDTQYF	TGCAGTGCGACCCTATGGGCGAGTCGCACAGATACGCAGTATTTT
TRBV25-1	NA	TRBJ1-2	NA	CASREGNYGYTF	TGTGCCAGCAGGGAGGGAAACTATGGCTACACCTTC
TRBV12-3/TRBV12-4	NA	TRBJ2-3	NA	CASRPPGRTDTQYF	TGTGCCAGCAGGCCGCCGGGACGAACAGATACGCAGTATTTT
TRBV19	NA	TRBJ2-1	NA	CASSISGGNYNEQFF	TGTGCCAGTAGTATCTCGGGCGGGAACTACAATGAGCAGTTCTTC
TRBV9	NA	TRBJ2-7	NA	CASSVGDERYEQYF	TGTGCCAGCAGCGTAGGGGATGAACGCTACGAGCAGTACTTC
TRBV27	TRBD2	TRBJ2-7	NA	CASSLGGWNEQYF	TGTGCCAGCAGTTTGGGGGGGTGGAACGAGCAGTACTTC
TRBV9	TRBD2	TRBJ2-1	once	CASSVNRLAGGNEQFF	TGTGCCAGCAGCGTTAACAGACTAGCGGGAGGGAATGAGCAGTTCTTC
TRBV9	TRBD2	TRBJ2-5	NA	CASSDRLAGQETQYF	TGTGCCAGCAGCGACAGACTAGCGGGACAAGAGACCCAGTACTTC
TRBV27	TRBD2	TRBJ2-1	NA	CASSLSPGAGGSYNEQFF	TGTGCCAGCAGTCTTTCCCCTGGGGCGGGAGGCTCCTACAATGAGCAGTTCTTC
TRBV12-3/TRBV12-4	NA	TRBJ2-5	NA	CASSLQSFKETQYF	TGTGCCAGCAGTTTGCAGTCTTTCAAGGAGACCCAGTACTTC
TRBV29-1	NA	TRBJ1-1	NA	CSVEKRGTEAFF	TGCAGCGTTGAAAAGAGGGGGACTGAAGCTTTCTTT
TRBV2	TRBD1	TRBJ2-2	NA	CASSGPLTGGNTGELFF	TGTGCCAGCAGCGGGCCCCTGACAGGGGGTAACACCGGGGAGCTGTTTTTT
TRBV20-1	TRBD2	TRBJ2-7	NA	CSARDLSGISPYEQYF	TGCAGTGCTAGAGACCTTAGCGGGATATCCCCCTACGAGCAGTACTTC
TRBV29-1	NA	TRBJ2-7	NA	CSVELDGYEQYF	TGCAGCGTTGAACTAGATGGCTACGAGCAGTACTTC
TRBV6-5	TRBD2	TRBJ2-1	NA	CASSYSTLAGGLNEQFF	TGTGCCAGCAGTTACTCGACACTAGCGGGAGGCCTTAATGAGCAGTTCTTC
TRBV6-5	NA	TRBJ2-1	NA	CASTYNEQFF	TGTGCCAGCACTTACAATGAGCAGTTCTTC
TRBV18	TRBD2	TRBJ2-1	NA	CASSPPRQRGSYNEQFF	TGTGCCAGCTCACCACCGAGGCAGCGGGGGTCCTACAATGAGCAGTTCTTC
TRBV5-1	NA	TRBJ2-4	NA	CASSGRPSAKNIQYF	TGCGCCAGCAGCGGCCGGCCATCAGCCAAAAACATTCAGTACTTC
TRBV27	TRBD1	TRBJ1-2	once	CASRKRGQGSHGYTF	TGTGCCAGCAGGAAACGGGGACAGGGTTCTCATGGCTACACCTTC
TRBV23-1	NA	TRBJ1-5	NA	CASSQWASQYGNQPQHF	TGCGCCAGCAGTCAATGGGCATCCCAGTATGGCAATCAGCCCCAGCATTTT
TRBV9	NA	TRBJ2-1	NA	CASSADSLNEQFF	TGTGCCAGCAGCGCGGACTCGCTCAATGAGCAGTTCTTC
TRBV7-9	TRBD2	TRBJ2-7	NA	CASSFESGGPGEQYF	TGTGCCAGCAGCTTCGAGTCGGGAGGGCCTGGCGAGCAGTACTTC
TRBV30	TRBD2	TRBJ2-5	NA	CAWSAKGGDRGEYF	TGTGCCTGGAGTGCGAAGGGTGGGGACCGGGGGGAGTACTTC
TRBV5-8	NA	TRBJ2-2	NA	CASSPPFAGTGELFF	TGTGCCAGCAGCCCCCCCTTTGCGGGCACCGGGGAGCTGTTTTTT